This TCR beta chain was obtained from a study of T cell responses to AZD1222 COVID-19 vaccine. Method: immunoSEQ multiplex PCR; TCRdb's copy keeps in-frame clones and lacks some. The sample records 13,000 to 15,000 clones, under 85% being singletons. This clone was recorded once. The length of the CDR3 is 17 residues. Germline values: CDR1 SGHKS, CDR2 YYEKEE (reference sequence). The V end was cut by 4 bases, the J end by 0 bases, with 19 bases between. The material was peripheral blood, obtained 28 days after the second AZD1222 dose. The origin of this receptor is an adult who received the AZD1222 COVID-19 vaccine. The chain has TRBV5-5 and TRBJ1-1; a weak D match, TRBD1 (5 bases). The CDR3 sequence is CASSQSISGGLNTEAFF. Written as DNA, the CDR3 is TGTGCCAGCAGCCAATCCATCTCGGGGGGGTTGAACACTGAAGCTTTCTTT.